These T cell receptor beta chains were read from a single sample in a study of shared clonotypes between healthy human individuals. TCRdb's copy holds only in-frame clones and misses some; the assay was immunoSEQ multiplex PCR. The table lists approximately 2,000,000 clones, roughly 90% of them singletons. Sequencing was performed on naive CD4+ T cells from PBMCs. Source of these receptors: a man aged 18-30 years in good health. Some clones in this sample may be carry-over from other donors' samples. Both conserved end residues are part of each CDR3. D genes are given only for firm matches. Clone size is given for some rows only: seen once, a few or many times, or a class if the clone is expanded.

size	length	V	D	J	DNA	CDR3
NA	15	TRBV5-1	TRBD1	TRBJ2-7	TGCGCCAGCAGCTTATGGACAGGGGTCGTCTACGAGCAGTACTTC	CASSLWTGVVYEQYF
NA	17	TRBV29-1	TRBD2	TRBJ2-3	TGCAGCGTTCGCGATACTCCGGGACTAGCGAGAACAGATACGCAGTATTTT	CSVRDTPGLARTDTQYF
NA	14	TRBV5-4	NA	TRBJ2-2	TGTGCCAGCAGCTTGTGGCAGAACACCGGGGAGCTGTTTTTT	CASSLWQNTGELFF
NA	13	TRBV7-3	NA	TRBJ2-5	TGTGCCAGCAGTCCGGTGGGGGCCGAGACCCAGTACTTC	CASSPVGAETQYF
NA	15	TRBV5-8	NA	TRBJ2-7	TGTGCCAGCAGCTTGAGGCAGTTAAGCTCCTACGAGCAGTACTTC	CASSLRQLSSYEQYF
NA	17	TRBV5-4	TRBD2	TRBJ2-3	TGTGCCAGCAGCAACACATTGGGAGGGATAGGCACAGATACGCAGTATTTT	CASSNTLGGIGTDTQYF
NA	16	TRBV11-1	NA	TRBJ1-1	TGTGCCAGCAGCTTTCGTCAGGGACCCATGAACACTGAAGCTTTCTTT	CASSFRQGPMNTEAFF
NA	15	TRBV7-9	NA	TRBJ1-3	TGTGCCAGCAGTTACCTAACGGTTTCTGGAAACACCATATATTTT	CASSYLTVSGNTIYF
once	16	TRBV5-1	TRBD1	TRBJ1-4	TGCGCCAGCAGCGTCGACAGGGCTGAGACTAATGAAAAACTGTTTTTT	CASSVDRAETNEKLFF
NA	19	TRBV2	TRBD2	TRBJ2-3	TGTGCCAGCAGTGCGTTGGGGACTAGCGGGTTGATAAACACAGATACGCAGTATTTT	CASSALGTSGLINTDTQYF
NA	15	TRBV7-2	NA	TRBJ2-1	TGTGCCAGCAGCTTAGATCGGGGTGCCTACAATGAGCAGTTCTTC	CASSLDRGAYNEQFF
NA	18	TRBV29-1	TRBD1	TRBJ2-3	TGCAGCGTTGAAGATCTGGAATTGGGGGACAGGGGCACAGATACGCAGTATTTT	CSVEDLELGDRGTDTQYF
NA	15	TRBV5-3	NA	TRBJ1-5	TGTGCCACATTCTCCCCAAAAGGAAGCAATCAGCCCCAGCATTTT	CATFSPKGSNQPQHF
NA	15	TRBV5-6	TRBD1	TRBJ2-1	TGTGCCAGCACCCAGACAGGGGGCGCGGACAATGAGCAGTTCTTC	CASTQTGGADNEQFF
NA	15	TRBV27	NA	TRBJ2-7	TGTGCCAGCAGTTTACAATGGGGTCTTACCTACGAGCAGTACTTC	CASSLQWGLTYEQYF
NA	15	TRBV7-9	TRBD1	TRBJ2-5	TGTGCCAGCAGACCCCGAGGCAGGGGGCCCGAGACCCAGTACTTC	CASRPRGRGPETQYF
NA	12	TRBV29-1	TRBD2	TRBJ2-3	TGCAGCGTTGAGGGAGGGGTAGATACGCAGTATTTT	CSVEGGVDTQYF
NA	15	TRBV28	TRBD2	TRBJ2-1	TGTGCCAGCAGCCTAGCGGGAGGGAGCTACAATGAGCAGTTCTTC	CASSLAGGSYNEQFF
NA	15	TRBV11-2	NA	TRBJ2-7	TGTGCCAGCAGCTTAGGACAGCCTACTACCTACGAGCAGTACTTC	CASSLGQPTTYEQYF
NA	14	TRBV10-3	NA	TRBJ1-2	TGTGCCATCAGTGAGCCCTCAGGTCGAAGTGGCTACACCTTC	CAISEPSGRSGYTF
NA	17	TRBV5-1	TRBD1	TRBJ1-1	TGCGCCAGCAGCAAACAGGGACAGGGGGCGCGAGACACTGAAGCTTTCTTT	CASSKQGQGARDTEAFF
NA	14	TRBV21-1	NA	TRBJ2-7	TGTGCCAGCTGGGGAAGGGGGCGATGGAACGAGCAGTACTTC	CASWGRGRWNEQYF
NA	13	TRBV28	NA	TRBJ2-2	TGTGCCAGTGGCGTGGAGGGCACCGGGGAGCTGTTTTTT	CASGVEGTGELFF
NA	14	TRBV18	NA	TRBJ2-5	TGTGCCAGCTCCCCCACTCGGGACTCGCCGACCCAGTACTTC	CASSPTRDSPTQYF
NA	16	TRBV6-6	NA	TRBJ2-4	TGTGCCAGCAGCCGTTTACAGGTTCTAGCCAAAAACATTCAGTACTTC	CASSRLQVLAKNIQYF
NA	17	TRBV11-1	NA	TRBJ2-5	TGTGCCAGCAGCTTTAGACGGGGACGGCGACTCCAAGAGACCCAGTACTTC	CASSFRRGRRLQETQYF
few	13	TRBV2	NA	TRBJ1-2	TGTGCCAGCAGTGTACTACAGGGAGGTGGCTACACCTTC	CASSVLQGGGYTF
NA	16	TRBV2	NA	TRBJ2-5	TGTGCCAGCAACCCGGGGGGCGGGGCAGGGGTAGGAACCCAGTACTTC	CASNPGGGAGVGTQYF
NA	18	TRBV14	TRBD2	TRBJ2-2	TGTGCCAGCAGCCATTTCCGGACTAGCGGGAGTGATGGCGGGGAGCTGTTTTTT	CASSHFRTSGSDGGELFF
once	12	TRBV5-1	NA	TRBJ2-7	TGCGCCAGCAGCCGCCCGGGGGCCGAGCAGTACTTC	CASSRPGAEQYF
NA	11	TRBV20-1	NA	TRBJ2-7	TGCAGTGCACCGACACTTTACGAGCAGTACTTC	CSAPTLYEQYF
NA	14	TRBV7-2	NA	TRBJ1-1	TGTGCCAGCAGCTTAGGCCTCATGAACACTGAAGCTTTCTTT	CASSLGLMNTEAFF
NA	12	TRBV28	NA	TRBJ2-3	TGTGCCAGCAGGGTTCGGGGGGATACGCAGTATTTT	CASRVRGDTQYF
NA	14	TRBV4-1	TRBD1	TRBJ1-2	TGCGCCAGCAGCCGGGCAGGGGGCAGCTATGGCTACACCTTC	CASSRAGGSYGYTF
NA	13	TRBV30	NA	TRBJ1-2	TGTGCCTGGAGTGCGGAAGGGGTGGGTGGCTACACCTTC	CAWSAEGVGGYTF
NA	12	TRBV2	NA	TRBJ2-3	TGTGCCAGCAGTGAAGGGAGTGATACGCAGTATTTT	CASSEGSDTQYF
NA	16	TRBV28	NA	TRBJ1-2	TGTGCCAGCAGACCCGAATACGCGCTCGGTGTCTATGGCTACACCTTC	CASRPEYALGVYGYTF
NA	16	TRBV7-2	TRBD1	TRBJ1-5	TGTGCCAGCAGCTTAGAGGCTGGGACAGTCAATCAGCCCCAGCATTTT	CASSLEAGTVNQPQHF
NA	15	TRBV7-9	NA	TRBJ2-2	TGTGCCAGCAGCTCGTGGGGGGCGAACACCGGGGAGCTGTTTTTT	CASSSWGANTGELFF
NA	16	TRBV5-1	NA	TRBJ2-1	TGCGCCAGCAAAGGGTCGGGAGCGGCCTCTTACAATGAGCAGTTCTTC	CASKGSGAASYNEQFF
NA	15	TRBV6-5	TRBD1	TRBJ2-5	TGTGCCAGCAGTTACCCCGGGACAGGGAAAGAGACCCAGTACTTC	CASSYPGTGKETQYF
few	12	TRBV28	NA	TRBJ1-2	TGTGCCAGCAGCACTACAGCCTATGGCTACACCTTC	CASSTTAYGYTF
once	13	TRBV28	TRBD1	TRBJ2-2	TGTGCCACCAGGACAGGGGCGCCCGGGGAGCTGTTTTTT	CATRTGAPGELFF
once	13	TRBV5-4	NA	TRBJ2-1	TGTGCCAGCAGTTCGGAGGGTGCAGGTGAGCAGTTCTTC	CASSSEGAGEQFF
NA	16	TRBV7-2	TRBD2	TRBJ2-2	TGTGCCAGCAGCTTAGTGACTAGCGGGCCGGTCGGGGAGCTGTTTTTT	CASSLVTSGPVGELFF
NA	15	TRBV6-5	TRBD2	TRBJ2-1	TGTGCCAGCAGTCGAAGCGGGAGCTCCTACAATGAGCAGTTCTTC	CASSRSGSSYNEQFF
NA	15	TRBV7-9	TRBD2	TRBJ2-1	TGTGCCAGCAGTTTAACCACTAGCGGGCGGGATGAGCAGTTCTTC	CASSLTTSGRDEQFF
NA	13	TRBV6-5	TRBD1	TRBJ2-7	TGTGCCAGCAGCCGGGACAGAGCCTACGAGCAGTACTTC	CASSRDRAYEQYF
NA	15	TRBV9	TRBD2	TRBJ2-1	TGTGCCAGCAGCGTAGGCCTAGCGGGAGTAAGTGAGCAGTTCTTC	CASSVGLAGVSEQFF
NA	11	TRBV30	NA	TRBJ2-7	TGTGCCTGGAGTCTACGCTACGAGCAGTACTTC	CAWSLRYEQYF
NA	13	TRBV2	NA	TRBJ1-2	TGTGCCAGCAATTCCCTATCCCGTGGGGGCTACACCTTC	CASNSLSRGGYTF
NA	16	TRBV7-2	TRBD2	TRBJ2-2	TGTGCCAGCAGCCCCTTTGCGGGAGGGCGCACCGGGGAGCTGTTTTTT	CASSPFAGGRTGELFF
NA	18	TRBV21-1	NA	TRBJ2-2	TGTGCCAGCAGCAATTTATGTGGGTACAGTGCGAACACCGGGGAGCTGTTTTTT	CASSNLCGYSANTGELFF